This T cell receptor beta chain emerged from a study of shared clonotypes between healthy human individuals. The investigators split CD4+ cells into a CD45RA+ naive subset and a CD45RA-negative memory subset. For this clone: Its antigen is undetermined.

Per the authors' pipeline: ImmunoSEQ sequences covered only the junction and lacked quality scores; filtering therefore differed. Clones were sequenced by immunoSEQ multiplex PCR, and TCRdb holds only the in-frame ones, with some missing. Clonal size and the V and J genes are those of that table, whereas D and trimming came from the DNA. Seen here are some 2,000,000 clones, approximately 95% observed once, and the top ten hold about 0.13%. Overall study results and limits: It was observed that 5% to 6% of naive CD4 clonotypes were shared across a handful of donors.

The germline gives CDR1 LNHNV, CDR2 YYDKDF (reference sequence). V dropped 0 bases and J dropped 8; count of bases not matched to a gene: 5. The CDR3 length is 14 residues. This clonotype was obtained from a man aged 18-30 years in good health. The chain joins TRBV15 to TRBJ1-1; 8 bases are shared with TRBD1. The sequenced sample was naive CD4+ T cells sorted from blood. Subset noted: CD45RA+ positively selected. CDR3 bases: TGTGCCACCAGCAGAGATGTGGCAGGGGGCGAAGCTTTCTTT. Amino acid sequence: CATSRDVAGGEAFF.